Sequencing of this TCR beta chain was carried out in a study of CD8+CD57+ T cells in acquired aplastic anemia (dated by TCRdb to about 2018). A note on the overall study: Extracted DNA from sorted CD4+ and CD8+ cells averaged about 3 ug, ranging from about 0.19 to 30 ug. CD8+CD57+ expansion was defined as a frequency above the mean frequency observed in healthy subjects.

Concerning this clonotype itself: This receptor's antigen is unknown. No base-level quality is on record; no much larger clone is a single base apart.

The patients picked for sequencing were ones in whom flow cytometry had shown an expansion of CD8+CD57+ cells. Severe acquired aplastic anemia was diagnosed in all patients according to International Study of Aplastic Anemia and Agranulocytosis and Camitta criteria. Patients had received no therapy at the time of blood sampling. TCR repertoires of sorted CD4+ and CD8+ blood T cells from severe aplastic anemia patients and healthy subjects were deep-sequenced in the study. Patients were enrolled under clinicaltrials.gov protocols 00001620, 01623167, 00001397, 00071045, 00081523 and 00961064 in the USA. Ficoll-Paque density gradient centrifugation was used to isolate peripheral blood mononuclear cells. Before DNA extraction, CD4+ and CD8+ T cells were sorted with FACS or magnetic beads. Genomic DNA was used as template for profiling of TCR beta VDJ combinations and CDR3 sequences. TCR repertoire sequencing was run on an Illumina HiSeq 2000. Per the source publication's procedure: Repertoire assessment relied on Simpson's diversity index, CDR3 size and DJ length profiles, and TRBV/TRBJ rearrangement plots. The most abundant DNA sequence in the deep sequencing data was defined as the immunodominant clone. CDR3 amino acid sequences were checked for sharing between subjects and were compared against published repertoires and the VDJdb database. Starting from the raw public reads, TCRdb applied fastp trimming at Q25, assembled clones with MiXCR and retained in-frame beta chains. Identical CDR3 protein sequences are pooled into one entry, listed with their most common genes and DNA. TCRdb assigned the V and J calls; the authors' analysis was not used. For this sample there are just over 200,000 distinct CDR3 sequences; roughly two thirds appear just once. The top ten hold about 60% of the sample.

Inclusive of the bounding cysteine and phenylalanine, the CDR3 is 13 residues long. Left in the record is the CDR3 DNA by itself, 39 bases read in frame from the first base. The germline V gene gives CDR1 as LGHNT and CDR2 as FRNRAP. Trimming costs V 1 base and J 9 bases, and their ends lie 7 bases apart. What the authors observed across the whole study: No significant difference in CD8+ Simpson's diversity was found between patients and healthy controls (P=0.060). Roughly 29 CD8+ CDR3 sequences were found to be shared between patients and controls, but these sequences appeared to be highly expressed in patients and within the immunodominant clones of the patients.

The rearrangement joined TRBV12-5 to TRBJ1-6; the D gene lacks a confident call. The TCR sequence derives from a human donor with aplastic anemia. The sample taken for sequencing was sorted CD4+, CD8+, or CD8+CD57+ T cells (not recorded which) from PBMCs. The CDR3 sequence is CASGLEAGSPLHF. The DNA sequence reads TGTGCTAGTGGTTTGGAGGCGGGTTCACCCCTCCACTTT.